One and the same sample provided the 13 T cell receptor beta chains below, sequenced in a study of Tregs in tolerant kidney transplant recipients. The nonmyeloablative bone marrow transplants came from related graft donors, with transient mixed chimerism. Clones were sequenced by immunoSEQ multiplex PCR, and TCRdb holds only the in-frame ones, with some missing. This sample carries tens of thousands of clones, about nine tenths of them seen once, and the ten largest clones take roughly 15%. This sample comprised CD8+ T cells from blood (PBMCs), obtained 24 months after the transplant. The source of these receptors is a human patient who received a combined kidney and bone marrow transplant. Some T cells may be provided by the graft donor.

The chain carries TRBV18 and TRBJ1-2, with 7 bases fitting TRBD1. CDR3 size: 17 residues. In germline, CDR1 is KGHSH, CDR2 LQKENI. The ends lost 4 bases at V and 7 bases at J; junction bases unmatched: 18. The CDR3 DNA reads TGTGCCAGCTCACTACGAGGGGGCGCTTCCCCCTATGGTGGCTACACCTTC. This gives the protein CASSLRGGASPYGGYTF.

The chain has TRBV21-1 and TRBJ1-4. TRBV21-1 is a recognized pseudogene. This CDR3 spans 14 amino acids. The CDR3 spells CALKGGRGSEKLFF. In DNA, the CDR3 is TGTGCCTTAAAAGGAGGGAGGGGGAGCGAAAAACTGTTTTTT.

The V and J genes are TRBV11-3 and TRBJ2-3; maybe TRBD2 (5 bases). Looked up from germline, CDR1 is SGHNT and CDR2 is YENEEA. The CDR3 totals 13 residues. The V and J ends lost 5 bases and 6 bases respectively, with 12 bases between them. The CDR3 here is CASSLGMWDTQYF. The CDR3 coding sequence is TGTGCCAGCAGCCTCGGGATGTGGGATACGCAGTATTTT.

CDR3 sequence (DNA): TGTGCCAGTAGTATGTTCAGTTCCTACGAGCAGTACTTC. Its protein product is CASSMFSSYEQYF. V gene TRBV19 combines with J gene TRBJ2-7; D unresolved. CDR3 length: 13 amino acids. Germline CDR1 and CDR2: LNHDA and SQIVND (reference sequence). Trimming shortened V by 3 bases and J by 1 base, and 7 bases separated the two germline ends.

The rearrangement links TRBV11-2 to TRBJ2-1, with TRBD1 as a possible D gene (6 bases). Between the trimmed V and J ends, which lost 5 bases and 5 bases, there was a span of 13 bases. Per the germline V gene, CDR1 is SGHAT and CDR2 is FQNNGV. The CDR3 extends over 14 amino acids. CDR3 sequence: CASSPQGKNNEQFF. The DNA of the CDR3 is TGTGCCAGCAGCCCCCAGGGGAAAAACAATGAGCAGTTCTTC.

The chain has TRBV9 and TRBJ2-3, with 7 bases matching TRBD1. The length of the CDR3 is 16 residues. The germline gives CDR1 SGDLS, CDR2 YYNGEE. V lost 0 bases, J lost 7 bases, and 11 bases stayed unmatched. The CDR3 nucleotides read TGTGCCAGCAGCGTAGGGGACAGTTTGTTACCCCATACGCAGTATTTT. It encodes CASSVGDSLLPHTQYF. The complete variable domain, with remaining parts taken from reference TRBV9 and TRBJ2-3, reads DSGVTQTPKHLITATGQRVTLRCSPRSGDLSVYWYQQSLDQGLQFLIQYYNGEERAKGNILERFSAQQFPDLHSELNLSSLELGDSALYFCASSVGDSLLPHTQYFGPGTRLTVL.

This chain links TRBV5-1 with TRBJ2-6, with a weak D call TRBD1 (5 bases). V was trimmed by 3 bases and J by 2 bases, leaving 9 bases between them. The V gene's germline CDR1 is SGHRS and CDR2 YFSETQ. The CDR3 spans 15 residues. In nucleotides, the CDR3 is TGCGCCAGCAGCTCACAGGTTACTGGGGCCAACGTCCTGACTTTC. This sequence encodes CASSSQVTGANVLTF.

This chain joins TRBV5-4 and TRBJ1-1; TRBD1 matches at 8 bases. This CDR3 spans 15 amino acids. With V trimmed by 0 bases and J by 0 bases, 1 base remained unmatched. CDR1 SGHNT and CDR2 YYREEE come from the germline V gene (reference sequence). CDR3 amino acids: CASSLGTGMNTEAFF. The CDR3 DNA reads as TGTGCCAGCAGCTTGGGGACAGGGATGAACACTGAAGCTTTCTTT.

This chain joins TRBV5-8 and TRBJ1-3, with unresolved D. Trimming took 0 bases from V and 0 from J, leaving 7 bases between them. CDR1 SGHTS and CDR2 YDEGEE come from the germline V gene. The CDR3 totals 15 residues. CDR3 loop: CASSLVGGSGNTIYF. The CDR3 nucleotides read TGTGCCAGCAGCTTGGTTGGCGGCTCTGGAAACACCATATATTTT. Based on the CDR3 plus reference TRBV5-8 and TRBJ1-3, the full variable domain is EAGVTQSPTHLIKTRGQQATLRCSPISGHTSVYWYQQALGLGLQFLLWYDEGEERNRGNFPPRFSGRQFPNYSSELNVNALELEDSALYLCASSLVGGSGNTIYFGEGSWLTVV.

The gene calls are TRBV7-9 and TRBJ2-1; unclear D gene. This CDR3 spans 16 amino acids. V gave up 7 bases and J gave up 5 bases, with 21 bases separating them. CDR1 is SEHNR, CDR2 FQNEAQ, per germline (reference sequence). CDR3 region: CASIKNRLVSDNEQFF. CDR3 nucleotide sequence: TGTGCCAGCATCAAAAACCGCTTAGTATCTGACAATGAGCAGTTCTTC.

This clone has only one observation. This chain joins TRBV4-2 and TRBJ2-2, with D possibly matching TRBD1 (5 bases). Germline V gene sequence: CDR1 LGHNA, CDR2 YNFKEQ. The CDR3 length is 15 residues. The germline V and J ends were trimmed by 0 bases and 7 bases, with 12 bases remaining between them. Here the CDR3 reads CASSQDLGVGGELFF. Here the CDR3 DNA reads TGTGCCAGCAGCCAAGATCTAGGGGTTGGCGGGGAGCTGTTTTTT.

The chain uses TRBV6-6 and TRBJ2-1; D possibly corresponds to TRBD2 (5 bases). This CDR3 has 13 amino acids. V lost 3 bases and J lost 12, with 15 bases in between. Germline loops: CDR1 MNHNY, CDR2 SVGAGI (reference sequence). Here the CDR3 reads CASSYSGPRGQFF. The DNA for the CDR3 is TGTGCCAGCAGTTATTCCGGGCCCCGGGGGCAGTTCTTC.

The chain uses TRBV9 and TRBJ2-5, with TRBD2 matching 7 bases. The J call is in doubt because the DNA end fits TRBJ2-7 better. This CDR3 has 15 amino acids. Germline values: CDR1 SGDLS, CDR2 YYNGEE. The DNA of the CDR3 is TGTGCCAGCAGCCTCCACGGGGGGAGCTCCTACGAGCAGTACTTC. Encoded protein: CASSLHGGSSYEQYF.